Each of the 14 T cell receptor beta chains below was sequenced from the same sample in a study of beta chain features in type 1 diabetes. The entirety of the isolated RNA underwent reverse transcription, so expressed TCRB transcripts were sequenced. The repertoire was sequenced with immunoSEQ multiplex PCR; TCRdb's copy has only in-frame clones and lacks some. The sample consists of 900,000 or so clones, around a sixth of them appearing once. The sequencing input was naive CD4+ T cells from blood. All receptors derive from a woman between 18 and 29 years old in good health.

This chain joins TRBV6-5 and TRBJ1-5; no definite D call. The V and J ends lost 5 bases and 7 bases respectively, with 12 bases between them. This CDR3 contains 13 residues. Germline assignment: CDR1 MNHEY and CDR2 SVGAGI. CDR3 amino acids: CASSAALQQPQHF. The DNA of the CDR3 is TGTGCCAGCAGTGCAGCATTACAGCAGCCCCAGCATTTT.

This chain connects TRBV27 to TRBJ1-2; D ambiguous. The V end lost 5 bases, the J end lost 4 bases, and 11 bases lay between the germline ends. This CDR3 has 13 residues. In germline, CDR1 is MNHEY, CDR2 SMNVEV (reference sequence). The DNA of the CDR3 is TGTGCCAGCAGTGAGGACGGCTCCTATGGCTACACCTTC. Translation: CASSEDGSYGYTF.

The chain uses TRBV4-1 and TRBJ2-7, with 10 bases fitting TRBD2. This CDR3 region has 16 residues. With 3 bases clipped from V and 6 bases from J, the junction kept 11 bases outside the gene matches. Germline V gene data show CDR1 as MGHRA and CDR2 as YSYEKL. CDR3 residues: CASSQLAGVFTREQYF. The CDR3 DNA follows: TGCGCCAGCAGCCAGCTAGCGGGAGTATTCACCCGCGAGCAGTACTTC.

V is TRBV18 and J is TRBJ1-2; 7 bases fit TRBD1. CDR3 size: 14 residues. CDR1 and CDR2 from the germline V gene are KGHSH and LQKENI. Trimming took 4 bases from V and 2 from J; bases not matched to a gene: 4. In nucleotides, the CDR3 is TGTGCCAGCTCACTAGACAGGGCGAACTATGGCTACACCTTC. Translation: CASSLDRANYGYTF.

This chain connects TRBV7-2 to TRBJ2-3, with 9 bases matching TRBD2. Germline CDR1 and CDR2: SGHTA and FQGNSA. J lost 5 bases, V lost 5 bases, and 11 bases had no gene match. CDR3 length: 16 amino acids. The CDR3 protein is CASSLVAGVGRDTQYF. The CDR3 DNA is TGTGCCAGCAGCCTGGTAGCGGGAGTGGGCAGAGATACGCAGTATTTT.

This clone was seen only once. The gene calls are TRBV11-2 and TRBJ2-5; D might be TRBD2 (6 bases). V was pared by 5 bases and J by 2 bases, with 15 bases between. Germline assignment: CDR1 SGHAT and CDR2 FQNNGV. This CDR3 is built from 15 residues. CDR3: CASSGRSPPQETQYF. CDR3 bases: TGTGCCAGCAGCGGGAGGAGTCCGCCACAAGAGACCCAGTACTTC.

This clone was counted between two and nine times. For the CDR3, the DNA is TGTGCCAGCAGTTACAAGGGGGAGGGGTACGAGCAGTACTTC. Translated: CASSYKGEGYEQYF. The chain combines TRBV6-5 with TRBJ2-7, with D maybe TRBD2 (7 bases). Germline V gene lookup returns CDR1 MNHEY and CDR2 SVGAGI. V was shortened by 2 bases and J by 4 bases, with 12 bases between the two germline ends. The CDR3 is 14 residues long.

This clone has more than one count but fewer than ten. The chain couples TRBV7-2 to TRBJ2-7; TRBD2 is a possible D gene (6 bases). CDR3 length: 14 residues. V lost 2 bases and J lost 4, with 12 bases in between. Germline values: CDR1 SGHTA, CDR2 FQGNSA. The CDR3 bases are TGTGCCAGCAGCTTAACGGGAGTGGTGTACGAGCAGTACTTC. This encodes CASSLTGVVYEQYF.

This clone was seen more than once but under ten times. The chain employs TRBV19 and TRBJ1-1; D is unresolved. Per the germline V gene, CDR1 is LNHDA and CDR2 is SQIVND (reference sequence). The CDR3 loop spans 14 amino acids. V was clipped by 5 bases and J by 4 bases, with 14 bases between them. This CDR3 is CASSLQIDFTEAFF. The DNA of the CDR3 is TGTGCCAGTAGTCTACAGATCGACTTCACTGAAGCTTTCTTT.

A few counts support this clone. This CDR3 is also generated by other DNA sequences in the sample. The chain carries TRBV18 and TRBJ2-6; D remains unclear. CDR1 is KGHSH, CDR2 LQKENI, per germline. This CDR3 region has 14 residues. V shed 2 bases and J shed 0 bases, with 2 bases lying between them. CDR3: CASSPVSGANVLTF. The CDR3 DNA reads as TGTGCCAGCTCACCAGTCTCTGGGGCCAACGTCCTGACTTTC.

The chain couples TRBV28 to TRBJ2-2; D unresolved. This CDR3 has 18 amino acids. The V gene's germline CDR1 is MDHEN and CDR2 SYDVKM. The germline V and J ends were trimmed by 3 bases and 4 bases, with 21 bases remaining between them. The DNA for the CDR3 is TGTGCCAGCAGTTTTAGGTTTTTCAACCTAAGGACCACCGGGGAGCTGTTTTTT. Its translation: CASSFRFFNLRTTGELFF.

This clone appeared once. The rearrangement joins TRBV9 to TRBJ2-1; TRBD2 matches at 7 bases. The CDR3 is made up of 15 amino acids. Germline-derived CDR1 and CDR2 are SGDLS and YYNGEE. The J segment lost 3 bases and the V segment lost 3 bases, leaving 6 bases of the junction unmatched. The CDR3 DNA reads TGTGCCAGCAGCGATAACCTAGCGGACTACAATGAGCAGTTCTTC. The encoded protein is CASSDNLADYNEQFF.

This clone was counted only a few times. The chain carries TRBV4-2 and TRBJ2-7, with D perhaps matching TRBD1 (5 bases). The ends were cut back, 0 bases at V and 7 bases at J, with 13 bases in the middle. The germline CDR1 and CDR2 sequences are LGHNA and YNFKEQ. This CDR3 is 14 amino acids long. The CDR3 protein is CASSQDLGRREQYF. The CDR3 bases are TGTGCCAGCAGCCAAGATCTGGGGCGCCGGGAGCAGTACTTC.

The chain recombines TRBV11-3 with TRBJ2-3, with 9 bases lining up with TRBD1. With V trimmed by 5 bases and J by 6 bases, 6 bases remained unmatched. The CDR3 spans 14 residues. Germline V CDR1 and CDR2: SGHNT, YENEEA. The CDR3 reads CASSPGQGDDTQYF. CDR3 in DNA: TGTGCCAGCAGCCCGGGACAGGGAGATGATACGCAGTATTTT.